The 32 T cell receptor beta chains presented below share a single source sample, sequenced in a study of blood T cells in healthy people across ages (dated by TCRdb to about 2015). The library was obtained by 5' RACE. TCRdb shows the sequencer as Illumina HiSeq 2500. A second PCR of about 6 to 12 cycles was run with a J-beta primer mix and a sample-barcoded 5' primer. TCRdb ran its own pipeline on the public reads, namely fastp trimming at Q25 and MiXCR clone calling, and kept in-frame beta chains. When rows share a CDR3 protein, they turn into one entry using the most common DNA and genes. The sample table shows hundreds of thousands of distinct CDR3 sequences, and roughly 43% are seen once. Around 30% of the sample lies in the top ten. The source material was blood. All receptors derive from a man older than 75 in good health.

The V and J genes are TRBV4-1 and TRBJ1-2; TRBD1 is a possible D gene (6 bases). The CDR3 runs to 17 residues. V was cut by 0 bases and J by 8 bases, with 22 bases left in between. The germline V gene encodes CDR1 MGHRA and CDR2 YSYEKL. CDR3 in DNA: TGCGCCAGCAGCCAAGATAATTTTGGTTCGGGGACATTCGGCTACACCTTC. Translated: CASSQDNFGSGTFGYTF.

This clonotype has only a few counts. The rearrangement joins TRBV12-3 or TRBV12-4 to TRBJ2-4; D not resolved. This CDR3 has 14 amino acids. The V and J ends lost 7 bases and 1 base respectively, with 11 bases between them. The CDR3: CASNFAGAKNIQYF. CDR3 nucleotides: TGTGCCAGCAATTTTGCCGGGGCCAAAAACATTCAGTACTTC.

The CDR3 reads CSASPGQGYEQYF. The CDR3 DNA reads TGCAGTGCTAGTCCCGGACAGGGCTATGAGCAGTACTTC. The chain carries TRBV20-1 and TRBJ2-5, with 8 bases matching TRBD1. The V and J ends lost 3 bases and 11 bases, in that order; junction bases with no gene match: 11. This CDR3 is built from 13 residues. Germline lookup yields CDR1 DFQATT and CDR2 SNEGSKA (reference sequence).

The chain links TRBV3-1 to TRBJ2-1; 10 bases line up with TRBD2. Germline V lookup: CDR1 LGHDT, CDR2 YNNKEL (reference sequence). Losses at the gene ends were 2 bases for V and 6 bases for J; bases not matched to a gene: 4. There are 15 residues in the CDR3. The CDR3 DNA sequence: TGTGCCAGCAGCCAAATTCTAGCGGGAGTCAATGAGCAGTTCTTC. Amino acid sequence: CASSQILAGVNEQFF.

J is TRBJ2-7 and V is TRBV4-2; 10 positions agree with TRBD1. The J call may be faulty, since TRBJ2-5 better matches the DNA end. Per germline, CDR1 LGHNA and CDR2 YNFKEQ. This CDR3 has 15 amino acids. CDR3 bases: TGTGCCAGCAGCCAAGACGGACAGGGGGGGGAGACCCAGTACTTC. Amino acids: CASSQDGQGGETQYF.

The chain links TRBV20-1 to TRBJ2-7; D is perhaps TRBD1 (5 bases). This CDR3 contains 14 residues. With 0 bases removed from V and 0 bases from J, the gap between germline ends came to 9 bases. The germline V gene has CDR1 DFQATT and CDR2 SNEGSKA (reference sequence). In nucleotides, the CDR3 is TGCAGTGCTAGAGATGGAACAGGCTCCTACGAGCAGTACTTC. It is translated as CSARDGTGSYEQYF.

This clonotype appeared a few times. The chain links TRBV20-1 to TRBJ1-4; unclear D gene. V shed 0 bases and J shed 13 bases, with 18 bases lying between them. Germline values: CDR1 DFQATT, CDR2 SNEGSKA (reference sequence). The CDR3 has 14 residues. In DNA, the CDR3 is TGCAGTGCTAGAGATCTCCGGTGGGGTCCGGGACTGTTTTTT. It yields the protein CSARDLRWGPGLFF.

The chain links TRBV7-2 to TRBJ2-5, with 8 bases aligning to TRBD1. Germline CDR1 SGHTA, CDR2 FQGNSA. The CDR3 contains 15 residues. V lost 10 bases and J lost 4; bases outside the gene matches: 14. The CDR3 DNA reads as TGTGCCACAACGGAGACAGGGGCCGGGGGAGAGACCCAGTACTTC. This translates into CATTETGAGGETQYF.

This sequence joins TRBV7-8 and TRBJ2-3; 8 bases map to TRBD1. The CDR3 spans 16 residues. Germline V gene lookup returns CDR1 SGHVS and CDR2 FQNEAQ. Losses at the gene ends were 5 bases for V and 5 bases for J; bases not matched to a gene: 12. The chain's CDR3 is CASSPTWDRRLDTQYF. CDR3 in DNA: TGTGCCAGCAGCCCGACCTGGGACAGGCGGTTAGATACGCAGTATTTT. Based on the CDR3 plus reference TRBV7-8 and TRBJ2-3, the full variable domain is GAGVSQSPRYKVAKRGQDVALRCDPISGHVSLFWYQQALGQGPEFLTYFQNEAQLDKSGLPSDRFFAERPEGSVSTLKIQRTQQEDSAVYLCASSPTWDRRLDTQYFGPGTRLTVL.

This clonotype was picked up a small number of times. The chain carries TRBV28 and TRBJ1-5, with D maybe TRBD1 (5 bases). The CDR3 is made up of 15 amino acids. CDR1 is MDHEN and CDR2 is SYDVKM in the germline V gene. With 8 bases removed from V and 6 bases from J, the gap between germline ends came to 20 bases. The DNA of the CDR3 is TGTGCCAGCGGCCCGCCAGGGACGATTGGTCAGCCCCAGCATTTT. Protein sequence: CASGPPGTIGQPQHF.

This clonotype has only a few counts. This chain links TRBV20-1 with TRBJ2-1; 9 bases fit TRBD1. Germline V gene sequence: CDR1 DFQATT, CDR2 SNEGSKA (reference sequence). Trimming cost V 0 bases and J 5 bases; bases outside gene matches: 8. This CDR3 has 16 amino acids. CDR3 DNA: TGCAGTGCTAGAGATCGAGGGACAGGGCATGACAATGAGCAGTTCTTC. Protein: CSARDRGTGHDNEQFF.

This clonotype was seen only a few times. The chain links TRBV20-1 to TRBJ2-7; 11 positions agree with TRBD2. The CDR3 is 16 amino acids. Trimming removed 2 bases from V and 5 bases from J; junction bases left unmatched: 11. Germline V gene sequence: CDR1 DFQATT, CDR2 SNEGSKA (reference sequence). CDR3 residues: CSARPPLAGGGHEQYF. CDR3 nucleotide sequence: TGCAGTGCTAGACCGCCTCTAGCGGGAGGTGGCCACGAGCAGTACTTC.

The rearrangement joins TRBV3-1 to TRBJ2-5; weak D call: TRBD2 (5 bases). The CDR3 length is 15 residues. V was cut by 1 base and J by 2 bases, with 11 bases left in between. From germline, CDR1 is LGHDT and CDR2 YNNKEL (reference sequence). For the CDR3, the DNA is TGTGCCAGCAGCCAAGCGGCTAGCCCTCAAGAGACCCAGTACTTC. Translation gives CASSQAASPQETQYF.

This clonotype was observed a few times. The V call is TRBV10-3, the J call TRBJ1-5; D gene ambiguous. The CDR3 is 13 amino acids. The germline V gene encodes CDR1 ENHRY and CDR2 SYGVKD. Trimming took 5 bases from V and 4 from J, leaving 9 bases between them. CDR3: CAISPLPNQPQHF. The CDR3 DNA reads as TGTGCCATCAGTCCCTTACCGAATCAGCCCCAGCATTTT.

The CDR3 protein is CAIRGASGSTGELFF. CDR3 coding DNA: TGTGCCATCAGGGGCGCTAGCGGGAGTACCGGGGAGCTGTTTTTT. The V and J genes are TRBV10-3 and TRBJ2-2; the match to TRBD2 covers 10 bases. Per the germline V gene, CDR1 is ENHRY and CDR2 is SYGVKD. The CDR3 has 15 residues. V lost 6 bases, J lost 5 bases, and 6 bases stayed unmatched.

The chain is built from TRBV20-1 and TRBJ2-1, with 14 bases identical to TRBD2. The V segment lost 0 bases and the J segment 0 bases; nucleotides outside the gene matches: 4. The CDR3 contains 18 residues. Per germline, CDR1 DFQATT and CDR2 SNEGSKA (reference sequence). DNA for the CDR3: TGCAGTGCTAGAGACCGACTAGCGGGGGGGGGCTCCTACAATGAGCAGTTCTTC. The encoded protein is CSARDRLAGGGSYNEQFF.

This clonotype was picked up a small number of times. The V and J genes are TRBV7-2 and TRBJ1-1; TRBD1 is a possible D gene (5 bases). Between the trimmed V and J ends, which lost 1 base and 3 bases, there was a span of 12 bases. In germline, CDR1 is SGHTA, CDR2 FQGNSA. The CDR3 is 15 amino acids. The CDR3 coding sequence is TGTGCCAGCAGCTTAGATGGGGGAATGGACACTGAAGCTTTCTTT. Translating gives CASSLDGGMDTEAFF.

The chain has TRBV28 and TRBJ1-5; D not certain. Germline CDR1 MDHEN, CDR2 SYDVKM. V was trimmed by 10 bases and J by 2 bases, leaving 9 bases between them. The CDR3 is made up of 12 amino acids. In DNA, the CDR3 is TGTGCCACCTACCCCCGCAATCAGCCCCAGCATTTT. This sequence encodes CATYPRNQPQHF.

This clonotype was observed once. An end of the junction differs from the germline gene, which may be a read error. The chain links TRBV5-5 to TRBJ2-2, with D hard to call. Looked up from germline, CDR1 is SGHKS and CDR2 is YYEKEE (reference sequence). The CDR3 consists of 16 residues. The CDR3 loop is CAGSPTVAGNTGELFF. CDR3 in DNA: TGTGCCGGCAGCCCCACCGTCGCAGGCAACACCGGGGAGCTGTTTTTT. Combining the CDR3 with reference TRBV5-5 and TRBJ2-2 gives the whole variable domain DAGVTQSPTHLIKTRGQQVTLRCSPISGHKSVSWYQQVLGQGPQFIFQYYEKEERGRGNFPDRFSARQFPNYSSELNVNALLLGDSALYLCAGSPTVAGNTGELFFGEGSRLTVL.

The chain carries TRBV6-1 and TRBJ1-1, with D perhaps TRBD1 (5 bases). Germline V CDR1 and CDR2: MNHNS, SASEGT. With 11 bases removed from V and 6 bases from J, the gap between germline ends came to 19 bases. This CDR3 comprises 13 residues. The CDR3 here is CAAALVQGPEAFF. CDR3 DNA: TGTGCCGCGGCCCTGGTTCAGGGACCTGAAGCTTTCTTT.

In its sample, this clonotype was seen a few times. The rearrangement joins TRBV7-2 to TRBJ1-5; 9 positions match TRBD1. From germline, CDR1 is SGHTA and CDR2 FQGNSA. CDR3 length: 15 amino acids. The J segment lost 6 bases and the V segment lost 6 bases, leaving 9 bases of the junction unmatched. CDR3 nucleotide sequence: TGTGCCAGCAGTCAAACAGGGGGCTCGCTTCAGCCCCAGCATTTT. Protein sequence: CASSQTGGSLQPQHF.

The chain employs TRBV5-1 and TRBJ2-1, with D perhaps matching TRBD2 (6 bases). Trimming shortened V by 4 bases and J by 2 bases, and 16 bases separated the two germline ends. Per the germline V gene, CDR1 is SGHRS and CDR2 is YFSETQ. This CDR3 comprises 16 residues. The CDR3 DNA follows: TGCGCCAGCAGCGGCGGGGCCCAGGCTCCCTACAATGAGCAGTTCTTC. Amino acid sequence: CASSGGAQAPYNEQFF. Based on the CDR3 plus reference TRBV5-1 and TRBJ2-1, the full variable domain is KAGVTQTPRYLIKTRGQQVTLSCSPISGHRSVSWYQQTPGQGLQFLFEYFSETQRNKGNFPGRFSGRQFSNSRSEMNVSTLELGDSALYLCASSGGAQAPYNEQFFGPGTRLTVL.

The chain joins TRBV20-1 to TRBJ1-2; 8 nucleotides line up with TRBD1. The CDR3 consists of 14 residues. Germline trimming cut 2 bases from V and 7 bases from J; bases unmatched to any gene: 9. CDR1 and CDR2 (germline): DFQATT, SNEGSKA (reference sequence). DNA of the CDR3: TGCAGTGCTAGAATGAGGCAGGGGGCGTTTGGCTACACCTTC. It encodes CSARMRQGAFGYTF.

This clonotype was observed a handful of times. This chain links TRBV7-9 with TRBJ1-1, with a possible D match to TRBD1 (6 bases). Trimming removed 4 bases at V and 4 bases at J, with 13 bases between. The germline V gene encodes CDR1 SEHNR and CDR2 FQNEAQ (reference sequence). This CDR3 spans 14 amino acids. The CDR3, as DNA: TGTGCCAGCAGCTGGGATACAGGGCTCACTGAAGCTTTCTTT. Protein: CASSWDTGLTEAFF.

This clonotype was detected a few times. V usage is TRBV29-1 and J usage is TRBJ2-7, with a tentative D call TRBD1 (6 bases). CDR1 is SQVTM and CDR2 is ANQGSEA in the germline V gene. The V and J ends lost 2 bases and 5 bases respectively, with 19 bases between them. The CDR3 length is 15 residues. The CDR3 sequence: CSVETSTGNRDEQYF. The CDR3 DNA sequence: TGCAGCGTTGAAACCTCGACAGGAAATCGGGACGAGCAGTACTTC.

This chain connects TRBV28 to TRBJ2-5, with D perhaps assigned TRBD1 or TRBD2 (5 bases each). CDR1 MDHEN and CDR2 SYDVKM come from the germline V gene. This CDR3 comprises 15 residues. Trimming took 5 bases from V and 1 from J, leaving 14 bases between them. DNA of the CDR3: TGTGCCAGCAGTCCTCGAGGGGCCACCCAAGAGACCCAGTACTTC. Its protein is CASSPRGATQETQYF. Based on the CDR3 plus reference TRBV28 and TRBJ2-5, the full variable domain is DVKVTQSSRYLVKRTGEKVFLECVQDMDHENMFWYRQDPGLGLRLIYFSYDVKMKEKGDIPEGYSVSREKKERFSLILESASTNQTSMYLCASSPRGATQETQYFGPGTRLLVL.

The CDR3 region is CSVEGRGAHGYTF. As DNA, the CDR3 is TGCAGCGTTGAAGGACGGGGGGCGCATGGCTACACCTTC. This rearrangement joins TRBV29-1 to TRBJ1-2; maybe TRBD1 (6 bases). The V gene lost 1 base and the J gene lost 6 bases, with 12 bases spanning the gap. CDR3 length equals 13 residues. Germline V gene data show CDR1 as SQVTM and CDR2 as ANQGSEA.

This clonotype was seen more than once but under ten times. This CDR3 reads CASSPVNQPQHF. CDR3 nucleotide sequence: TGTGCCAGCAGCCCTGTCAATCAGCCCCAGCATTTT. The chain couples TRBV12-3 or TRBV12-4 to TRBJ1-5, with unresolved D. V lost 6 bases and J 3 bases, leaving 6 bases between the germline ends. This CDR3 spans 12 amino acids.

The CDR3 DNA follows: TGCGCCAGCAGCCAAGTAACGAGTGGGGACACCGGGGAGCTGTTTTTT. It codes for CASSQVTSGDTGELFF. The chain couples TRBV4-3 to TRBJ2-2; D not certain. The V end was cut by 1 base, the J end by 3 bases, with 12 bases between. CDR3 length: 16 amino acids. CDR1 and CDR2 from the germline V gene are LGHNA and YSLEER.

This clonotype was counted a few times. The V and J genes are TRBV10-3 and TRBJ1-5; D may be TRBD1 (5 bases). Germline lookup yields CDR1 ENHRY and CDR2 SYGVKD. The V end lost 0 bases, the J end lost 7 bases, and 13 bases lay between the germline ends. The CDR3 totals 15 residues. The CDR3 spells CAISESQGFWQPQHF. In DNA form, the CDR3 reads TGTGCCATCAGTGAGTCGCAGGGCTTTTGGCAGCCCCAGCATTTT.

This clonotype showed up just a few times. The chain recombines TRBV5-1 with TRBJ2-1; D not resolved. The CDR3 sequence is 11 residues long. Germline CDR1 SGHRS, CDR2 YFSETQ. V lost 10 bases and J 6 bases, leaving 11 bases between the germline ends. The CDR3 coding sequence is TGCGCCGTCAGATTGGGCAATGAGCAGTTCTTC. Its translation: CAVRLGNEQFF. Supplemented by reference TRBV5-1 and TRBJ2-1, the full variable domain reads KAGVTQTPRYLIKTRGQQVTLSCSPISGHRSVSWYQQTPGQGLQFLFEYFSETQRNKGNFPGRFSGRQFSNSRSEMNVSTLELGDSALYLCAVRLGNEQFFGPGTRLTVL.

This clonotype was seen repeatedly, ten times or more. This CDR3 is CASSLQALSGANVLTF. CDR3 coding DNA: TGTGCCAGCAGCTTGCAGGCGCTATCTGGGGCCAACGTCCTGACTTTC. The chain uses TRBV7-2 and TRBJ2-6; unclear D gene. The CDR3 loop spans 16 amino acids. V lost 3 bases and J 1 base, leaving 10 bases between the germline ends. Germline V lookup: CDR1 SGHTA, CDR2 FQGNSA.